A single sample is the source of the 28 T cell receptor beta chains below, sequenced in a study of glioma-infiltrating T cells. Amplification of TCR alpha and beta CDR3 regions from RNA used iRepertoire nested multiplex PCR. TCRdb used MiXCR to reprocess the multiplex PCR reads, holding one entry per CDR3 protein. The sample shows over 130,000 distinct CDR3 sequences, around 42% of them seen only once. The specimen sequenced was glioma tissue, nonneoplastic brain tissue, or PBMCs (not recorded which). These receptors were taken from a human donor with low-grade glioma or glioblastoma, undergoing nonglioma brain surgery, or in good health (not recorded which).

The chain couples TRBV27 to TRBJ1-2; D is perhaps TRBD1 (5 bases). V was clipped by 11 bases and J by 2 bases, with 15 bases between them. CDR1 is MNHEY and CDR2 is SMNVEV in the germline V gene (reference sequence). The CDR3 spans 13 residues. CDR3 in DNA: TGTGCCGCGGGGGTCAGTGCGAACTATGGCTACACCTTC. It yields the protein CAAGVSANYGYTF.

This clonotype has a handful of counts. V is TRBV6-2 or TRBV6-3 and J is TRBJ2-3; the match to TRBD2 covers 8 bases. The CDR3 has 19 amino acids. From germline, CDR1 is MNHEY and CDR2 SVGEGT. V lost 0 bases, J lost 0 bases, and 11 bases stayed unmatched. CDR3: CASSYSLTSDLSSTDTQYF. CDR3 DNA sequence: TGTGCCAGCAGTTACTCGTTGACTAGCGACTTATCTAGCACAGATACGCAGTATTTT.

This CDR3 reads CASSLGLSSTDTQYF. Here the CDR3 DNA reads TGTGCCAGCAGCCTCGGACTCTCTAGCACAGATACGCAGTATTTT. The rearrangement joins TRBV4-2 to TRBJ2-3, with a possible D match to TRBD2 (5 bases). Trimming pared 4 bases from V and 0 bases from J, leaving 11 bases between. Germline V lookup: CDR1 LGHNA, CDR2 YNFKEQ. The CDR3 contains 15 residues.

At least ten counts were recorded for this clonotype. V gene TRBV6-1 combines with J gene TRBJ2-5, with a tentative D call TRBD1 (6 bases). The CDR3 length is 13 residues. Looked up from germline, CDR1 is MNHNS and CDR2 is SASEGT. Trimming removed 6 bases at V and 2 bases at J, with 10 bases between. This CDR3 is CASRGTPQETQYF. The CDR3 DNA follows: TGTGCCAGCAGGGGGACACCTCAAGAGACCCAGTACTTC.

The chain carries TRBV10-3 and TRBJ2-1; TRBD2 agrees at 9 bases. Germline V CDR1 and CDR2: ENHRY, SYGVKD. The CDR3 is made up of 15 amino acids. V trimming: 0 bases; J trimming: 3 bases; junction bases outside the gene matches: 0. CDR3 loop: CAISESSGGYNEQFF. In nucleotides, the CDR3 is TGTGCCATCAGTGAGTCTAGCGGGGGCTACAATGAGCAGTTCTTC.

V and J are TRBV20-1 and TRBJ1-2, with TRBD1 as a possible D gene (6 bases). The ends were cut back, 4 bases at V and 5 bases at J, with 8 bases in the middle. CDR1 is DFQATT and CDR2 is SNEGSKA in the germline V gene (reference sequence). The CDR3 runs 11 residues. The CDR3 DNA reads TGCAGTGCTACCGGACAGTATGGCTACACCTTC. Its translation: CSATGQYGYTF.

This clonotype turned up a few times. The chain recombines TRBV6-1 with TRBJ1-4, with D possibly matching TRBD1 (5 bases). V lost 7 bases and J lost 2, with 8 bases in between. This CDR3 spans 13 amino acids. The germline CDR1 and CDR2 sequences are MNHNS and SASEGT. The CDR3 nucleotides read TGTGCCAGCACACGGGGGACTAATGAAAAACTGTTTTTT. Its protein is CASTRGTNEKLFF.

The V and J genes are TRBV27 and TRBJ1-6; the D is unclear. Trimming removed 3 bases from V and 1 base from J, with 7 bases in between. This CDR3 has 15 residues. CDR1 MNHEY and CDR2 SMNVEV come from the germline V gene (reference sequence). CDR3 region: CASSFEGSYNSPLHF. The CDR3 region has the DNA TGTGCCAGCAGTTTCGAGGGTTCCTATAATTCACCCCTCCACTTT.

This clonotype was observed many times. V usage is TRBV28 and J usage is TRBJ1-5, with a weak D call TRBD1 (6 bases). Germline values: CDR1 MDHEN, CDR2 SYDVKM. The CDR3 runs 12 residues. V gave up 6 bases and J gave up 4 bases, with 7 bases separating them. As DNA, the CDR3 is TGTGCCAGCAGCAGGGGTAATCAGCCCCAGCATTTT. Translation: CASSRGNQPQHF.

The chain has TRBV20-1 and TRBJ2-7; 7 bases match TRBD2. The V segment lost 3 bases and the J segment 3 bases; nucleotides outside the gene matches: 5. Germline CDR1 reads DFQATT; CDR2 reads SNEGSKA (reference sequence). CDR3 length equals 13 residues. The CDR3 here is CSARSSGYYEQYF. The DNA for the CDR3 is TGCAGTGCTAGGTCTAGCGGATACTACGAGCAGTACTTC.

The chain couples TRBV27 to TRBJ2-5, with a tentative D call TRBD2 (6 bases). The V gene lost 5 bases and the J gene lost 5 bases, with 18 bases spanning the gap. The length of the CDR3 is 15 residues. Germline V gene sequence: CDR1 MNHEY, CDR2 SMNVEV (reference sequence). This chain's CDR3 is CASSIRGRAGETQYF. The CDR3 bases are TGTGCCAGCAGTATCCGCGGCCGGGCGGGGGAGACCCAGTACTTC.

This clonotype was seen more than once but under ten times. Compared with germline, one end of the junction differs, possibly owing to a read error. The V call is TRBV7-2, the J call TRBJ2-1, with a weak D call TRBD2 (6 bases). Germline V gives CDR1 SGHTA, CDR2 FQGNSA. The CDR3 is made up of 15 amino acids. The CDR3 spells CARSLGGDSYNEQFF. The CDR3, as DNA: TGTGCCCGCAGCTTAGGCGGGGACTCCTACAATGAGCAGTTCTTC.

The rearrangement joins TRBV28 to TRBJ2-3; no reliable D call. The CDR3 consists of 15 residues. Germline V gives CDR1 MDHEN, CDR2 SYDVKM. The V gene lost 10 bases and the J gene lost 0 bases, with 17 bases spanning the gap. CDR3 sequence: CATTSGQWSTDTQYF. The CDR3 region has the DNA TGTGCCACGACATCTGGGCAGTGGAGCACAGATACGCAGTATTTT.

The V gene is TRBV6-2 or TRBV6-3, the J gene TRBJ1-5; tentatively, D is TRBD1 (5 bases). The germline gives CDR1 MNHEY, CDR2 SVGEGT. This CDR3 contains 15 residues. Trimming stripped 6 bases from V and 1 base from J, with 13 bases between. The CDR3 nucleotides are TGTGCCAGCAGCAAGATAGAGGGGAGCAATCAGCCCCAGCATTTT. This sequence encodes CASSKIEGSNQPQHF.

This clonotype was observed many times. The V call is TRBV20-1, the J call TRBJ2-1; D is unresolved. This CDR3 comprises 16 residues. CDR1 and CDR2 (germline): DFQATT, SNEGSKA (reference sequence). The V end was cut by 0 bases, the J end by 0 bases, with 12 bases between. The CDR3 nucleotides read TGCAGTGCTAGAGATGGGTGGCCGAGCTCCTACAATGAGCAGTTCTTC. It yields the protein CSARDGWPSSYNEQFF.

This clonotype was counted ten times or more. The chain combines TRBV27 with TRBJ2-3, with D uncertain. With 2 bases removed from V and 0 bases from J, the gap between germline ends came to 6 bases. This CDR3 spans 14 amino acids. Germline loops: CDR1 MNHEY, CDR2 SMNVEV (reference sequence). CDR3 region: CASSLKRSTDTQYF. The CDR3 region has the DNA TGTGCCAGCAGTTTAAAAAGAAGCACAGATACGCAGTATTTT.

In nucleotides, the CDR3 is TGTGCCAGCAGCGACCAATATCTCACAGATACGCAGTATTTT. This codes for CASSDQYLTDTQYF. The gene calls are TRBV11-1 and TRBJ2-3; D uncertain. This CDR3 has 14 amino acids. V was clipped by 5 bases and J by 2 bases, with 11 bases between them. Germline assignment: CDR1 SGHAT and CDR2 FQDESV (reference sequence).

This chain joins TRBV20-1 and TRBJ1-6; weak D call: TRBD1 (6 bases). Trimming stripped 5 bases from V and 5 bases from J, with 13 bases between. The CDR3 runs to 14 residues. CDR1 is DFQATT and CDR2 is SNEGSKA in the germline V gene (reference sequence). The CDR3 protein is CSAYRDTNNSPLHF. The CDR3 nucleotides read TGCAGTGCTTACCGGGACACCAATAATTCACCCCTCCACTTT.

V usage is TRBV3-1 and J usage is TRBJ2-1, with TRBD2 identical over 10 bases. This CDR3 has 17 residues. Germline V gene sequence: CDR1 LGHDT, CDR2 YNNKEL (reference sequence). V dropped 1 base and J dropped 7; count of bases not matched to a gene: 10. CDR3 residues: CASSQGLAGVSRNEQFF. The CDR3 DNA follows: TGTGCCAGCAGCCAAGGGCTAGCGGGAGTGTCAAGGAATGAGCAGTTCTTC.

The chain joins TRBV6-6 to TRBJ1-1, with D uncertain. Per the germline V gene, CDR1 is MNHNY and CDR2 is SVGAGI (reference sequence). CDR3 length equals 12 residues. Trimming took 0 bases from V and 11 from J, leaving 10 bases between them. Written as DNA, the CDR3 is TGTGCCAGCAGTTACTCCATCAGCGAGGCTTTCTTT. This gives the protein CASSYSISEAFF.

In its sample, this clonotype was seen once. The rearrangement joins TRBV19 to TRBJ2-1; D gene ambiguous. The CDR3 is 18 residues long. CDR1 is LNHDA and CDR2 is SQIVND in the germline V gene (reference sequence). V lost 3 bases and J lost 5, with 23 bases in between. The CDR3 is CASSISPRSSFTNNEQFF. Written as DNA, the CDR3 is TGTGCCAGTAGTATTAGTCCCCGGTCTTCTTTCACCAACAATGAGCAGTTCTTC.

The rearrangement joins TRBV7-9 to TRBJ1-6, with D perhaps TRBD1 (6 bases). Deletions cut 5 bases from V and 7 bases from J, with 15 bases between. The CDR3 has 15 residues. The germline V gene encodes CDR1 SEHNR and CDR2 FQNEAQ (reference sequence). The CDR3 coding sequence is TGTGCCAGCAGCGCGAGACAGGCCGAGAATTCACCCCTCCACTTT. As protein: CASSARQAENSPLHF.

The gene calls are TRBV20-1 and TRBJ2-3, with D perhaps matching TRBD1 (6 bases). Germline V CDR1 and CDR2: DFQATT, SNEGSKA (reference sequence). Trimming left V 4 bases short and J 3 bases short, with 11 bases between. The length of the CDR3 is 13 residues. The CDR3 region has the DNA TGCAGTGCTACACAGGGCCAGACAGATACGCAGTATTTT. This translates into CSATQGQTDTQYF.

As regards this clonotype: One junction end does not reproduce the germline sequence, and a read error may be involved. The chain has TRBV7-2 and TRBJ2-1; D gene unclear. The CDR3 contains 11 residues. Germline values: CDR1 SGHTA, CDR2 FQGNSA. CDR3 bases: TGTGCCAGCACCCTAAACAATGGGCAGTTCTTC. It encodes CASTLNNGQFF.

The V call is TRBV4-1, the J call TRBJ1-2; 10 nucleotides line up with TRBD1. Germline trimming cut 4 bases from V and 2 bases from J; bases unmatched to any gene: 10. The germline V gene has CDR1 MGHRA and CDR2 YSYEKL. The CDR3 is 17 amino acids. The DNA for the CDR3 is TGCGCCAGCAGCCCAAGAGGGACAGGGGAGGTGAACTATGGCTACACCTTC. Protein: CASSPRGTGEVNYGYTF.

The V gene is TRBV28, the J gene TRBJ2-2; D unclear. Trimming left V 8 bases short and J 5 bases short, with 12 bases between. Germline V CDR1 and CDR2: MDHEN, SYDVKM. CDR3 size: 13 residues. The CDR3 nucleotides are TGTGCCAGCGGCTTAGAGGCTACCGGGGAGCTGTTTTTT. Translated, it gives CASGLEATGELFF.

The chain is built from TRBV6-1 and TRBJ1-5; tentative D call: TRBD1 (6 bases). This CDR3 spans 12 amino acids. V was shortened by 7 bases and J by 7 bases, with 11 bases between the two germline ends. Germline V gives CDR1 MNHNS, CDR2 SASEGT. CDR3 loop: CASNAQGQPQHF. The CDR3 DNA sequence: TGTGCCAGCAACGCCCAGGGGCAGCCCCAGCATTTT.

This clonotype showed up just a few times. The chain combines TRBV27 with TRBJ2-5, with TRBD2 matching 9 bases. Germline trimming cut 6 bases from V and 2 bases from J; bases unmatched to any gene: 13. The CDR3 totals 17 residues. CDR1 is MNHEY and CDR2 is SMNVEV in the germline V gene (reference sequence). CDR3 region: CASSPRLADHPQETQYF. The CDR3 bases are TGTGCCAGCAGCCCTAGACTAGCGGACCATCCACAAGAGACCCAGTACTTC.